The next 29 T cell receptor beta chains were all read from a single sample in a study of graft-versus-host responses after intestinal transplantation. Clones were sequenced by immunoSEQ multiplex PCR, and TCRdb holds only the in-frame ones, with some missing. The data contain 35,000 to 45,000 clones, 85% to 95% of them singletons. Here the sequenced sample was PBMCs, taken roughly 110 weeks after intestinal transplantation. These receptors were taken from a human patient who received an intestinal transplant, so some T cells may come from the graft donor.

The chain joins TRBV4-1 to TRBJ1-5; D is perhaps TRBD1 (6 bases). The germline gives CDR1 MGHRA, CDR2 YSYEKL. The CDR3 contains 17 residues. V dropped 3 bases and J dropped 2 bases, with 17 bases sitting between them. The CDR3 nucleotides are TGCGCCAGCAGCCAGGAGTTACAGGGAAACGGCAATCAGCCCCAGCATTTT. Protein product: CASSQELQGNGNQPQHF.

The chain links TRBV28 to TRBJ2-1, with 10 bases fitting TRBD1. This CDR3 region has 13 residues. CDR1 and CDR2 from the germline V gene are MDHEN and SYDVKM. J lost 6 bases, V lost 6 bases, and 2 bases had no gene match. The CDR3 loop reads CASRGQGFNEQFF. Here the CDR3 DNA reads TGTGCCAGCAGGGGACAGGGGTTCAATGAGCAGTTCTTC. The whole variable domain, filled in from reference TRBV28 and TRBJ2-1, reads DVKVTQSSRYLVKRTGEKVFLECVQDMDHENMFWYRQDPGLGLRLIYFSYDVKMKEKGDIPEGYSVSREKKERFSLILESASTNQTSMYLCASRGQGFNEQFFGPGTRLTVL.

The rearrangement links TRBV28 to TRBJ2-3; TRBD2 matches 10 bases. The germline gives CDR1 MDHEN, CDR2 SYDVKM. CDR3 size: 17 residues. With 4 bases clipped from V and 1 base from J, the junction kept 8 bases outside the gene matches. CDR3 nucleotides: TGTGCCAGCAGTTCAATCTGGGGGACTAGCGGCACAGATACGCAGTATTTT. Amino acids: CASSSIWGTSGTDTQYF.

The chain joins TRBV11-2 to TRBJ2-1, with D possibly being TRBD1 (6 bases). Germline values: CDR1 SGHAT, CDR2 FQNNGV. V was cut by 2 bases and J by 8 bases, with 10 bases left in between. The CDR3 totals 13 residues. Written as DNA, the CDR3 is TGTGCCAGCAGCTTAAAGGGGGTGGATGAGCAGTTCTTC. It specifies CASSLKGVDEQFF.

This clone was counted only a few times. The chain recombines TRBV7-9 with TRBJ2-7; D uncertain. Trimming left V 1 base short and J 5 bases short, with 12 bases between. This CDR3 has 14 residues. Germline assignment: CDR1 SEHNR and CDR2 FQNEAQ (reference sequence). CDR3 sequence (DNA): TGTGCCAGCAGCTTAGGAGAGGCGGTCAACGAGCAGTACTTC. Residues: CASSLGEAVNEQYF.

The chain recombines TRBV20-1 with TRBJ1-1; the D is unclear. The CDR3 has 11 residues. The V gene lost 3 bases and the J gene lost 10 bases, with 12 bases spanning the gap. From germline, CDR1 is DFQATT and CDR2 SNEGSKA (reference sequence). The CDR3: CSASLGFGAFF. The CDR3 bases are TGCAGTGCTAGTTTGGGTTTTGGAGCTTTCTTT.

For the CDR3, the DNA is TGTGCCAGCAGCTGGGGACTAGCGGGGGGAACAGATACGCAGTATTTT. It specifies CASSWGLAGGTDTQYF. The genes are TRBV5-6 and TRBJ2-3, with 15 bases aligning to TRBD2. V gave up 3 bases and J gave up 3 bases; unmatched junction bases: 2. CDR1 is SGHDT, CDR2 YYEEEE, per germline. The CDR3 sequence is 16 residues long.

This chain connects TRBV5-6 to TRBJ1-6, with 9 bases lining up with TRBD1. V lost 0 bases, J lost 8 bases, and 9 bases stayed unmatched. This CDR3 is built from 17 residues. Per the germline V gene, CDR1 is SGHDT and CDR2 is YYEEEE. The CDR3 is CASSLGGLQGADSPLHF. In DNA form, the CDR3 reads TGTGCCAGCAGCTTGGGAGGCTTACAGGGGGCTGATTCACCCCTCCACTTT.

The chain uses TRBV21-1 and TRBJ2-2; the table calls TRBD2, which could not be checked here. TRBV21-1 is a pseudogene segment. The CDR3 runs to 16 residues. CDR3 sequence (DNA): TGTGCCAGCAGCAATATCGGGCAGGACTCCCCCGGGGAGCTGTTTTTT. Protein sequence: CASSNIGQDSPGELFF.

The chain joins TRBV5-6 to TRBJ2-7; D remains ambiguous. From germline, CDR1 is SGHDT and CDR2 YYEEEE. Trimming left V 3 bases short and J 3 bases short, with 13 bases between. There are 14 residues in the CDR3. CDR3 DNA: TGTGCCAGCAGCTGGGGATGGGTCAACTACGAGCAGTACTTC. Translated: CASSWGWVNYEQYF.

With respect to this clone: The sample holds other DNA sequences that translate to the same CDR3. J is TRBJ1-6 and V is TRBV5-4; the D gene is possibly TRBD1 (6 bases). The V end was cut by 0 bases, the J end by 10 bases, with 14 bases between. The CDR3 consists of 15 residues. Per germline, CDR1 SGHNT and CDR2 YYREEE (reference sequence). The CDR3 here is CASSLVAGDRSPLHF. Written as DNA, the CDR3 is TGTGCCAGCAGCTTGGTGGCAGGGGATCGATCACCCCTCCACTTT.

This chain links TRBV11-3 with TRBJ2-7; D gene unclear. The V gene's germline CDR1 is SGHNT and CDR2 YENEEA. V lost 4 bases and J lost 7, with 8 bases in between. This CDR3 has 11 amino acids. CDR3 bases: TGTGCCAGCAGCTGGAACTGGGAGCAGTACTTC. Amino acids: CASSWNWEQYF.

The chain links TRBV10-3 to TRBJ2-2; D could derive from TRBD1 or TRBD2 (5 bases each). The CDR3 runs 14 residues. The germline V and J ends were trimmed by 4 bases and 2 bases, with 8 bases remaining between them. Germline V lookup: CDR1 ENHRY, CDR2 SYGVKD. In nucleotides, the CDR3 is TGTGCCATCAGTGGGGACCTCAACACCGGGGAGCTGTTTTTT. Its protein product is CAISGDLNTGELFF.

This sequence joins TRBV27 and TRBJ2-1; 7 bases are a match to TRBD2. CDR1 is MNHEY, CDR2 SMNVEV, per germline (reference sequence). Trimming took 2 bases from V and 8 from J; bases not matched to a gene: 6. The CDR3 length is 14 residues. CDR3 nucleotide sequence: TGTGCCAGCAGTTTAGCGGGGGACCACTATGAGCAGTTCTTC. Amino acids: CASSLAGDHYEQFF.

This chain joins TRBV18 and TRBJ1-1, with unresolved D. The CDR3 is made up of 15 amino acids. Trimming shortened V by 1 base and J by 1 base, and 10 bases separated the two germline ends. Germline lookup yields CDR1 KGHSH and CDR2 LQKENI. CDR3 sequence (DNA): TGTGCCAGCTCACCACGGGCGTGGGGGAACACTGAAGCTTTCTTT. It codes for CASSPRAWGNTEAFF.

This clone showed up just once. The chain combines TRBV27 with TRBJ2-7; D unresolved. The CDR3 covers 12 residues. The V gene lost 4 bases and the J gene lost 5 bases, with 9 bases spanning the gap. Per germline, CDR1 MNHEY and CDR2 SMNVEV (reference sequence). CDR3 amino acids: CASSSRWNEQYF. The CDR3, as DNA: TGTGCCAGCAGTTCAAGATGGAACGAGCAGTACTTC.

The genes are TRBV5-1 and TRBJ1-2, with TRBD1 matching over 8 bases. Germline assignment: CDR1 SGHRS and CDR2 YFSETQ. V shed 4 bases, J shed 8 bases, and the junction held 10 bases outside the gene matches. This CDR3 is built from 14 residues. DNA of the CDR3: TGCGCCAGCAGCAGGGGACAGGACACTTACGGCTACACCTTC. Translating it yields CASSRGQDTYGYTF.

V is TRBV2 and J is TRBJ2-7, with 7 bases lining up with TRBD1. This CDR3 has 13 residues. Per the germline V gene, CDR1 is SNHLY and CDR2 is FYNNEI. V was pared by 9 bases and J by 5 bases, with 10 bases of the junction left unmatched. In DNA form, the CDR3 reads TGTGCCAGGATAGACAGGGACCGGCACGAGCAGTACTTC. Translated: CARIDRDRHEQYF.

This chain joins TRBV7-6 and TRBJ2-7; perhaps TRBD2 as D (6 bases). The CDR3 extends over 16 amino acids. Trimming stripped 0 bases from V and 0 bases from J, with 12 bases between. The germline V gene encodes CDR1 SGHVS and CDR2 FNYEAQ. This chain's CDR3 is CASSLAGEEHSYEQYF. DNA of the CDR3: TGTGCCAGCAGCTTAGCGGGGGAGGAGCACTCCTACGAGCAGTACTTC.

V is TRBV19 and J is TRBJ2-2; tentative D call: TRBD1 (6 bases). Trimming shortened V by 4 bases and J by 5 bases, and 8 bases separated the two germline ends. Germline CDR1 is LNHDA and CDR2 is SQIVND (reference sequence). This CDR3 is 13 amino acids long. The CDR3: CASSTQGTGELFF. In DNA, the CDR3 is TGTGCCAGTAGTACACAGGGTACCGGGGAGCTGTTTTTT.

The V gene is TRBV4-2, the J gene TRBJ2-7; D might be TRBD1 or TRBD2, each matching 5 bases. The CDR3 has 17 amino acids. The V gene lost 3 bases and the J gene lost 1 base, with 19 bases spanning the gap. Germline CDR1 reads LGHNA; CDR2 reads YNFKEQ. The CDR3 reads CASSQPGTPSASYEQYF. The CDR3 bases are TGTGCCAGCAGCCAGCCCGGGACCCCCTCAGCATCCTACGAGCAGTACTTC.

The genes are TRBV4-1 and TRBJ1-1; tentatively, D is TRBD1 (5 bases). The V end was cut by 1 base, the J end by 6 bases, with 12 bases between. CDR1 and CDR2 (germline): MGHRA, YSYEKL. The CDR3 consists of 14 residues. This CDR3 is CASSQAGTFSEAFF. The CDR3, as DNA: TGCGCCAGCAGCCAAGCCGGGACCTTCTCTGAAGCTTTCTTT.

The chain links TRBV11-2 to TRBJ1-3; 8 bases align to TRBD1. The V gene's germline CDR1 is SGHAT and CDR2 FQNNGV. J was trimmed by 7 bases and V by 0 bases; bases with no gene match: 8. The CDR3 is 16 amino acids. CDR3 residues: CASSLDGQGARNTIYF. The CDR3 DNA sequence: TGTGCCAGCAGCTTAGATGGCCAGGGGGCGCGGAACACCATATATTTT.

The J gene is TRBJ1-1, the V gene TRBV2; TRBD1 agrees at 7 bases. The V gene's germline CDR1 is SNHLY and CDR2 FYNNEI. The ends lost 5 bases at V and 5 bases at J; junction bases unmatched: 2. The CDR3 has 12 amino acids. CDR3 protein: CASSSQGTEAFF. Here the CDR3 DNA reads TGTGCCAGCAGTTCACAGGGGACTGAAGCTTTCTTT.

Of note for this clone: Compared with germline, one end of the junction differs, possibly owing to a read error. The rearrangement joins TRBV14 to TRBJ2-1; 10 bases map to TRBD1. Germline V lookup: CDR1 SGHDN, CDR2 FVKESK. The CDR3 has 14 residues. Here the CDR3 DNA reads TGTGCCAGTAGCCGGGACAGGGGTCACAATGAGCAGTTCTTC. This gives the protein CASSRDRGHNEQFF.

This chain connects TRBV2 to TRBJ2-3; 7 nucleotides agree with TRBD1. Germline CDR1 SNHLY, CDR2 FYNNEI. CDR3 size: 15 residues. V lost 6 bases and J lost 2; bases outside the gene matches: 8. This chain's CDR3 is CASRLTGLFTDTQYF. CDR3 bases: TGTGCCAGCAGATTGACAGGGCTGTTCACAGATACGCAGTATTTT.

The chain recombines TRBV30 with TRBJ1-2; no firm D call. Looked up from germline, CDR1 is GTSNPN and CDR2 is SVGIG (reference sequence). The length of the CDR3 is 12 residues. The V end lost 0 bases, the J end lost 8 bases, and 10 bases lay between the germline ends. CDR3 DNA: TGTGCCTGGAGTGTACGCCGATACGGCTACACCTTC. This translates into CAWSVRRYGYTF.

The chain combines TRBV9 with TRBJ1-2; D gene uncertain. V was clipped by 0 bases and J by 1 base, with 10 bases between them. The CDR3 runs 15 residues. Germline CDR1 SGDLS, CDR2 YYNGEE. CDR3: CASSVGNPSNYGYTF. The CDR3 DNA follows: TGTGCCAGCAGCGTAGGCAATCCCAGTAACTATGGCTACACCTTC.

V gene TRBV2 combines with J gene TRBJ1-3, with D unresolved. The CDR3 runs to 14 residues. In germline, CDR1 is SNHLY, CDR2 FYNNEI. Trimming removed 2 bases at V and 0 bases at J, with 5 bases between. This CDR3 is CASSELFSGNTIYF. As DNA, the CDR3 is TGTGCCAGCAGTGAATTATTCTCTGGAAACACCATATATTTT.